This is a list of T cell receptor beta chains from one sample in a study of blood T cell repertoires in COVID-19. TCRdb's table, derived via immunoSEQ multiplex PCR, lists solely in-frame clones and lacks some. The table has about 170,000 clones, 85% seen once; the top ten hold 6.5% to 9%. The specimen was peripheral blood. The receptors were sampled from an elderly woman with COVID-19, enrolled during active disease. CDR3s include the opening cysteine and the closing phenylalanine or tryptophan. The order of the fields is J gene, V gene, CDR3 protein.

TRBJ1-4 | TRBV7-9 | CASSLETGTNEKLFF
TRBJ2-3 | TRBV6-6 | CASKGGGPTDTQYF
TRBJ1-2 | TRBV2 | CASVNRPHHYGYTF
TRBJ2-5 | TRBV5-4 | CASSLTGETQYF
TRBJ2-1 | TRBV5-1 | CASSGGTSGDLSSYNEQFF
TRBJ2-1 | TRBV7-9 | CASVRGTADNEQFF
TRBJ1-1 | TRBV3-1/TRBV3-2 | CASSRRGAQSGAFF
TRBJ1-3 | TRBV7-9 | CASSPDTELSNSGNTIYF
TRBJ1-4 | TRBV28 | CASKGQDHEKLFF
TRBJ2-1 | TRBV5-1 | CASSVGQESEQFF
TRBJ1-1 | TRBV28 | CASSLIREGPNTEAFF
TRBJ1-2 | TRBV10-3 | CAITRGANYGYTF
TRBJ2-1 | TRBV5-1 | CASSLGGLYNEQFF